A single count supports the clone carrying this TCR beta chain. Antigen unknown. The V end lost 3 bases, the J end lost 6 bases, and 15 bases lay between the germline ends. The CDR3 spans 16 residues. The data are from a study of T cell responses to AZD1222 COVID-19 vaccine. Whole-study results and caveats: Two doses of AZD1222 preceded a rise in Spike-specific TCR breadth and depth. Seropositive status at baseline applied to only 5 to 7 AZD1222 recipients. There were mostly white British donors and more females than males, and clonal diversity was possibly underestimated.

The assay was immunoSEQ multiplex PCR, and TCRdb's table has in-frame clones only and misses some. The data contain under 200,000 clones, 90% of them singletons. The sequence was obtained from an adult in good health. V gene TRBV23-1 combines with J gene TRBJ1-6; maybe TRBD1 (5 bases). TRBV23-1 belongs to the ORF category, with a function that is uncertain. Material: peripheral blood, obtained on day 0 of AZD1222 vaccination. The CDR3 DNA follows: TGCGCCAGCAGTCACTCGGCGGGGGGGTGTAATTCACCCCTCCACTTT. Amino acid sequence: CASSHSAGGCNSPLHF.